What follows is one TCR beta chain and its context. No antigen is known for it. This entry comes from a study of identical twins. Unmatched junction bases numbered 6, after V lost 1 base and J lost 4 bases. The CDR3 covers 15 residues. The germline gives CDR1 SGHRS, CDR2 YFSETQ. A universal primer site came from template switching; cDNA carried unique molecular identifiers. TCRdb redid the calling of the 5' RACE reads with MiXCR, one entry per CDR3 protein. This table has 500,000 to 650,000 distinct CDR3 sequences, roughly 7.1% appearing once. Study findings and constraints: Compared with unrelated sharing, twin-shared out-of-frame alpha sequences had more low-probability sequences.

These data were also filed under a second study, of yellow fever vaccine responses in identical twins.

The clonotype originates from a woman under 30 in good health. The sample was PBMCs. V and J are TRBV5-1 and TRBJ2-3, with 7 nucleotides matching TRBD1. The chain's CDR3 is CASSLMRGGSDTQYF. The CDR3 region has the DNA TGCGCCAGCAGCTTGATGAGAGGGGGCTCAGATACGCAGTATTTT.